This T cell receptor (beta chain) originates from a study of blood T cell repertoires in COVID-19. Study-level information: Nucleic acid was either cDNA or gDNA, and it came from T cells, B-cell-depleted T cells, or PBMCs.

Turning to this clone: Additional DNA sequences in this sample encode the identical CDR3.

Method: immunoSEQ multiplex PCR; TCRdb's copy keeps in-frame clones and lacks some. The table shows about 440,000 clones, with 70% to 90% occurring only once. The V end was cut by 5 bases, the J end by 0 bases, with 4 bases between. This CDR3 region has 12 residues. CDR1 is MNHEY, CDR2 SVGAGI, per germline. V usage is TRBV6-5 and J usage is TRBJ1-1; D call uncertain. This sequence was found in a woman between 18 and 30 years old with acute COVID-19. The specimen sequenced was PBMCs or T cells enriched from blood (not recorded which). The CDR3 sequence: CASSPVNTEAFF. DNA for the CDR3: TGTGCCAGCAGTCCCGTGAACACTGAAGCTTTCTTT.